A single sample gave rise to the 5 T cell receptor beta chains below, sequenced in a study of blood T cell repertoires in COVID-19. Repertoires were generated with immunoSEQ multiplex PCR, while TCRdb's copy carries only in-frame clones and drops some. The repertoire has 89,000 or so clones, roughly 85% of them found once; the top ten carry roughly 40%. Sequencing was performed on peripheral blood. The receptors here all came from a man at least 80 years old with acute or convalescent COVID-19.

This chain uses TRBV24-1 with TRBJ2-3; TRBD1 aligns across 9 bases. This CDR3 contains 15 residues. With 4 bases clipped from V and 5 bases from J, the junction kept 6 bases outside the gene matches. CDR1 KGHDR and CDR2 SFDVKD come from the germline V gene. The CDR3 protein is CATSENRGQVDTQYF. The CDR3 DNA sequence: TGTGCCACCAGTGAAAACAGGGGGCAGGTAGATACGCAGTATTTT.

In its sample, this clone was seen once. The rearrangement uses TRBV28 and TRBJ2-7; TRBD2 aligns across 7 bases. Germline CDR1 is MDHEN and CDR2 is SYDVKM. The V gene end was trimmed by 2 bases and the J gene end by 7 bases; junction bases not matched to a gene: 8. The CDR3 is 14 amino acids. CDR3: CASSLQPSGGEQYF. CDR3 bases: TGTGCCAGCAGTTTACAACCTAGCGGCGGGGAGCAGTACTTC.

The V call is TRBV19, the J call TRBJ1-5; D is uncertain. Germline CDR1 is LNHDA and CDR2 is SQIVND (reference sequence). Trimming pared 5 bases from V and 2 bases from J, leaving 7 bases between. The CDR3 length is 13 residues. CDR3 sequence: CASSPRGNQPQHF. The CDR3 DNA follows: TGTGCCAGTAGTCCCCGGGGCAATCAGCCCCAGCATTTT.

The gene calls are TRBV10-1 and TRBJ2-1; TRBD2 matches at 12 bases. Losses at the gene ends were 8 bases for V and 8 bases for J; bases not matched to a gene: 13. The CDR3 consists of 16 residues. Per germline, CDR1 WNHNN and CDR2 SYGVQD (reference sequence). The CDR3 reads CASCPGLAGGWDEQFF. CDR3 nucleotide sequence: TGCGCCAGCTGTCCGGGACTAGCGGGTGGGTGGGATGAGCAGTTCTTC.

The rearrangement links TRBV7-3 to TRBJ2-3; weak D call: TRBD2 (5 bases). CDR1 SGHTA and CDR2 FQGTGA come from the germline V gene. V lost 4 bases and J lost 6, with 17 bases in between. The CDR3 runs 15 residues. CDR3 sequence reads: CASSSDSGAGDTQYF. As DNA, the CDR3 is TGTGCCAGCAGCTCCGACTCGGGCGCGGGTGATACGCAGTATTTT.